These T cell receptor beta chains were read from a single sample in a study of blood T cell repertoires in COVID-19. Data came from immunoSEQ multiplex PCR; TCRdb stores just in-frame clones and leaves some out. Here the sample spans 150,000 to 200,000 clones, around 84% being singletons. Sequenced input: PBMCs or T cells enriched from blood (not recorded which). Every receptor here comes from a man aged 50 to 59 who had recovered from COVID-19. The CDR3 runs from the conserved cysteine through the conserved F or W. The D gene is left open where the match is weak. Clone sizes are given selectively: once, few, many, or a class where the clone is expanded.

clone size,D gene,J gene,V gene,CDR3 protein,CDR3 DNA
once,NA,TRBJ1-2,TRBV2,CASSDQGMAGYTF,TGTGCCAGCAGTGATCAGGGAATGGCTGGCTACACCTTC
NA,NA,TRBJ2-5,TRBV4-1,CASSQVGLGGQETQYF,TGCGCCAGCAGCCAAGTAGGCCTAGGGGGCCAAGAGACCCAGTACTTC
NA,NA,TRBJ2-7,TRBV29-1,CSVGTDSYEQYF,TGCAGCGTCGGGACTGATTCCTACGAGCAGTACTTC
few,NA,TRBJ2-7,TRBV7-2,CASSFQVEQYF,TGTGCCAGCAGCTTCCAGGTCGAGCAGTACTTC
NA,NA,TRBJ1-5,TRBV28,CASIRAQGNQPQHF,TGTGCCAGCATTCGAGCTCAGGGCAATCAGCCCCAGCATTTT
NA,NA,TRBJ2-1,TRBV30,CAWNVGATYNEQFF,TGTGCCTGGAACGTGGGGGCCACCTACAATGAGCAGTTCTTC
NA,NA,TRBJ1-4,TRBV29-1,CSGRYNEKLFF,TGCAGCGGGCGGTATAATGAAAAACTGTTTTTT
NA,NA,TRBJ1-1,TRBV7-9,CASSEAGNTEAFF,TGTGCCAGCAGCGAAGCCGGTAACACTGAAGCTTTCTTT
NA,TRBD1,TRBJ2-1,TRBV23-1,CASIPGQGDNEQFF,TGCGCCAGCATCCCGGGACAGGGAGACAATGAGCAGTTCTTC
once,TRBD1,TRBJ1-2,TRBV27,CASSSTSRDRGYGYTF,TGTGCCAGCAGTTCCACATCCCGGGACAGGGGGTATGGCTACACCTTC
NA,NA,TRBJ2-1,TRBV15,CATSRPDVGEQFF,TGTGCCACCAGCAGACCTGACGTCGGGGAGCAGTTCTTC
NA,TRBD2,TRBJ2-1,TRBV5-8,CASSPPRGGSYNEQFF,TGTGCCAGCAGCCCCCCACGGGGGGGATCCTACAATGAGCAGTTCTTC
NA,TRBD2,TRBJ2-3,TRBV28,CASSFSLAGGPQDTQYF,TGTGCCAGCAGTTTTTCCCTAGCGGGGGGGCCGCAAGATACGCAGTATTTT
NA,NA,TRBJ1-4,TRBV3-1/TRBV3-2,CASSLSQAQGKLFF,TGTGCCAGCAGCCTCTCACAGGCCCAGGGGAAACTGTTTTTT
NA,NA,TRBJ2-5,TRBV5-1,CASSAGTVSKQETQYF,TGCGCCAGCAGCGCGGGGACAGTCTCCAAACAAGAGACCCAGTACTTC
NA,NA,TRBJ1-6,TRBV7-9,CASSLVADNSPLHF,TGTGCCAGCAGCTTAGTGGCAGATAATTCACCCCTCCACTTT
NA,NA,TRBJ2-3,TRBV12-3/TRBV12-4,CASSFWSDTQYF,TGTGCCAGCAGTTTCTGGAGCGATACGCAGTATTTT
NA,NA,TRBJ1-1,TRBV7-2,CASSLFLGNTEAFF,TGTGCCAGCAGCCTTTTCCTAGGGAACACTGAAGCTTTCTTT
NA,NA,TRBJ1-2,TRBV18,CASSLDSYGYTF,TGTGCCAGCTCCCTCGACAGCTATGGCTACACCTTC
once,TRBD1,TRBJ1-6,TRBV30,CACKIGTVYNSPLHF,TGTGCCTGCAAAATCGGGACAGTCTATAATTCACCCCTCCACTTT
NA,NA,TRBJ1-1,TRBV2,CASSALFSNTEAFF,TGTGCCAGCAGTGCACTCTTCTCGAACACTGAAGCTTTCTTT
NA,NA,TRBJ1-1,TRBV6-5,CASSLYMNTEAFF,TGTGCCAGCAGTTTGTACATGAACACTGAAGCTTTCTTT
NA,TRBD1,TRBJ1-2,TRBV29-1,CSARQGLDYGYTF,TGCAGCGCCCGACAGGGGTTAGACTATGGCTACACCTTC
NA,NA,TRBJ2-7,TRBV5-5,CASSLSASVGSYEQYF,TGTGCCAGCAGCCTCAGTGCCTCAGTTGGCTCTTACGAGCAGTACTTC
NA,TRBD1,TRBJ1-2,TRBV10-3,CAISSDRGKDYGYTF,TGTGCCATCAGTTCCGACAGGGGTAAGGACTATGGCTACACCTTC
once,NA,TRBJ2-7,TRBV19,CASSTDKYEQYF,TGTGCCAGTAGTACCGACAAATACGAGCAGTACTTC
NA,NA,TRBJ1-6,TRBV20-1,CSASSNSPLHF,TGCAGTGCTTCGAGCAATTCACCCCTCCACTTT
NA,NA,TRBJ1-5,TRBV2,CASTPGKGNQPQHF,TGTGCCAGCACTCCCGGGAAGGGCAATCAGCCCCAGCATTTT
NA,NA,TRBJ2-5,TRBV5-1,CASSLVEGETQYF,TGCGCCAGCAGCTTGGTTGAGGGAGAGACCCAGTACTTC
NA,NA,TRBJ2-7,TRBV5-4,CALSTGFTYEQYF,TGTGCCTTATCAACAGGATTCACCTACGAGCAGTACTTC
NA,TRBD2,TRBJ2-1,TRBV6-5,CASTTSGNEQFF,TGTGCCAGCACGACTAGCGGGAATGAGCAGTTCTTC
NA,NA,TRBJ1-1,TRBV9,CASSATTGNTEAFF,TGTGCCAGCAGCGCCACAACAGGGAACACTGAAGCTTTCTTT
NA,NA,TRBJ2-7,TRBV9,CASSARRDFEQYF,TGTGCCAGCAGCGCCCGAAGGGACTTCGAGCAGTACTTC
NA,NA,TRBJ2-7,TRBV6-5,CASSFGRNNEQYF,TGTGCCAGCAGTTTTGGCCGAAATAACGAGCAGTACTTC
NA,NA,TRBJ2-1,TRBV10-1,CASSESNFDNEQFF,TGCGCCAGCAGTGAGTCCAACTTCGACAATGAGCAGTTCTTC
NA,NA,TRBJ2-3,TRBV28,CASRQSPTDTQYF,TGTGCCAGCAGACAGAGCCCTACCGATACGCAGTATTTT
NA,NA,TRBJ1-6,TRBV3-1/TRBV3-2,CASSQDSGSSSYNSPLHF,TGTGCCAGCAGCCAAGATTCGGGGTCAAGCTCCTATAATTCACCCCTCCACTTT
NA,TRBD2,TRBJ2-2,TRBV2,CASSVSGANTGELFF,TGTGCCAGCAGTGTTAGCGGGGCGAACACCGGGGAGCTGTTTTTT
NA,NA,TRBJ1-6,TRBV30,CAWTGVNSPLHF,TGTGCCTGGACAGGGGTCAATTCACCCCTCCACTTT
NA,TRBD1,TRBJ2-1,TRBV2,CASSQSDRGRYYNEQFF,TGTGCCAGCAGCCAAAGCGACAGGGGCCGCTACTACAATGAGCAGTTCTTC
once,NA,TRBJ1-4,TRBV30,CAWSGRPEEEKLFF,TGTGCCTGGAGTGGCCGACCTGAGGAGGAAAAACTGTTTTTT
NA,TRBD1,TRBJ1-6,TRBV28,CASRQPGQRNSPLHF,TGTGCCAGCAGGCAACCGGGACAGAGAAATTCACCCCTCCACTTT